This T cell receptor (beta chain) came from a study of chemoradiotherapy in HPV16-positive cancers. Overall study: Two HPV16-positive patients' cells yielded candidate HPV-specific clones and common motifs. Findings of the study overall: Candidate HPV-specific clones and E7-related TCR motifs grew in tumor during treatment. In HPV16-positive patients, HPV-responsive T-cell expansion tracked better recurrence-free survival.

The CDR3 has 18 amino acids. Germline CDR1 is GTSNPN and CDR2 is SVGIG (reference sequence). V lost 3 bases and J 8 bases, leaving 29 bases between the germline ends. Clones were sequenced by immunoSEQ multiplex PCR, and TCRdb holds only the in-frame ones, with some missing. The data hold around 40,000 clones, with more than 65% observed a single time. Repertoires were sampled repeatedly during chemoradiotherapy. As to this clone: Antigen: not known.

This TCR derives from a human donor with HPV-associated anogenital cancer. This specimen was blood, taken from a patient who underwent chemoradiotherapy. The V and J genes are TRBV30 and TRBJ2-1, with D tentatively TRBD1 (6 bases). The CDR3 DNA reads as TGTGCCTGGAGGGAAGCATTTGGACAGACAGATGGCAGGGATGAGCAGTTCTTC. Translated, it gives CAWREAFGQTDGRDEQFF.